The 25 T cell receptor beta chains below were found in one sample sequenced in a study of T-cell memory formation after mild COVID-19. TCRdb itself ran the 5' RACE reads through MiXCR, one entry per CDR3 protein. Seen here are 350,000 or so distinct CDR3 sequences, around a fifth observed once, and the top ten hold roughly an eighth. The sequencing input was PBMCs or a T cell subset sorted from them (not recorded which). The source is an adult woman who had mild COVID-19 (a few samples of this study predate the infection). Cell type and time point are not known.

This chain joins TRBV7-9 and TRBJ2-1; TRBD2 matches 11 bases. V lost 5 bases and J lost 6; bases outside the gene matches: 9. Germline-derived CDR1 and CDR2 are SEHNR and FQNEAQ (reference sequence). This CDR3 spans 16 amino acids. The CDR3 DNA reads as TGTGCCAGCAGCACGCGCAGGACTAGCGGGTCCAATGAGCAGTTCTTC. Protein: CASSTRRTSGSNEQFF.

This clonotype was counted many times. V and J are TRBV25-1 and TRBJ2-7, with 7 bases lining up with TRBD2. The CDR3 sequence is 12 residues long. Germline assignment: CDR1 MGHDK and CDR2 SYGVNS. Trimming took 7 bases from V and 9 from J; bases not matched to a gene: 9. The CDR3 spells CASTQGAGAQYF. CDR3 in DNA: TGTGCCAGCACCCAAGGGGCGGGAGCGCAGTACTTC.

This chain connects TRBV6-2 or TRBV6-3 to TRBJ2-3; tentatively, D is TRBD1 or TRBD2 (5 bases each). Germline lookup yields CDR1 MNHEY and CDR2 SVGEGT. The CDR3 loop spans 13 amino acids. V was shortened by 6 bases and J by 2 bases, with 9 bases between the two germline ends. CDR3 in amino acids: CASRPGTTDTQYF. For the CDR3, the DNA is TGTGCCAGCAGACCTGGGACCACAGATACGCAGTATTTT.

The chain combines TRBV6-1 with TRBJ1-6; the D gene is possibly TRBD1 (5 bases). CDR3 size: 13 residues. The germline V gene encodes CDR1 MNHNS and CDR2 SASEGT. Trimming pared 10 bases from V and 7 bases from J, leaving 14 bases between. The chain's CDR3 is CATGGWENSPLHF. CDR3 bases: TGTGCCACCGGGGGATGGGAGAATTCACCCCTCCACTTT.

This clonotype has just a few counts. The chain links TRBV7-8 to TRBJ1-5; 10 positions match TRBD1. CDR1 is SGHVS and CDR2 is FQNEAQ in the germline V gene. V gave up 5 bases and J gave up 0 bases; unmatched junction bases: 13. The CDR3 is 19 residues long. The chain's CDR3 is CASSPGQGDYRYSNQPQHF. The CDR3, as DNA: TGTGCCAGCAGCCCAGGACAGGGGGACTACCGGTATAGCAATCAGCCCCAGCATTTT.

This clonotype appeared a few times. The genes are TRBV5-1 and TRBJ2-5; no firm D call. V was trimmed by 3 bases and J by 6 bases, leaving 12 bases between them. This CDR3 is built from 13 residues. CDR1 is SGHRS, CDR2 YFSETQ, per germline. CDR3 DNA: TGCGCCAGCAGCTCGCCCGTCAGACAGACCCAGTACTTC. It encodes CASSSPVRQTQYF.

In this sample, this clonotype turned up a few times. The rearrangement joins TRBV29-1 to TRBJ1-2; 10 bases align to TRBD1. Germline V gives CDR1 SQVTM, CDR2 ANQGSEA. There are 16 residues in the CDR3. V shed 7 bases, J shed 2 bases, and the junction held 13 bases outside the gene matches. The CDR3 DNA sequence: TGCAGCGCGAAGACTCATGACAGGGGGCGAAACTATGGCTACACCTTC. Amino acid sequence: CSAKTHDRGRNYGYTF.

This clonotype was seen a few times. J is TRBJ2-1 and V is TRBV12-3 or TRBV12-4; maybe TRBD2 (5 bases). This CDR3 has 14 amino acids. Trimming took 6 bases from V and 6 from J, leaving 15 bases between them. CDR3 loop: CASRPSGSSNEQFF. CDR3 nucleotide sequence: TGTGCCAGCAGACCAAGCGGATCCAGCAATGAGCAGTTCTTC.

V is TRBV27 and J is TRBJ2-3; D not certain. CDR3 length: 14 residues. Germline values: CDR1 MNHEY, CDR2 SMNVEV (reference sequence). V gave up 6 bases and J gave up 2 bases, with 12 bases separating them. The DNA for the CDR3 is TGTGCCAGCAGGGTTGGGTCATACACAGATACGCAGTATTTT. As protein: CASRVGSYTDTQYF.

This clonotype occurred many times. CDR3 coding DNA: TGTGCCAGCTCAGGGGACGATTGGGAGCAGTACTTC. Its protein product is CASSGDDWEQYF. The chain is built from TRBV9 and TRBJ2-7; D might be TRBD1 (6 bases). CDR1 is SGDLS and CDR2 is YYNGEE in the germline V gene. The CDR3 has 12 residues. Trimming cost V 7 bases and J 7 bases, with 15 bases left between them.

V usage is TRBV27 and J usage is TRBJ2-7; 7 nucleotides match TRBD1. V shed 5 bases, J shed 0 bases, and the junction held 7 bases outside the gene matches. The CDR3 is made up of 15 amino acids. CDR1 is MNHEY and CDR2 is SMNVEV in the germline V gene (reference sequence). The CDR3 sequence is CASSRPGQSSYEQYF. The DNA of the CDR3 is TGTGCCAGCAGTAGACCGGGACAGAGCTCCTACGAGCAGTACTTC.

The chain recombines TRBV6-2 or TRBV6-3 with TRBJ2-2; D might be TRBD1 (5 bases). Trimming left V 5 bases short and J 0 bases short, with 13 bases between. CDR1 is MNHEY, CDR2 SVGEGT, per germline. This CDR3 region has 16 residues. The CDR3 DNA sequence: TGTGCCAGCAGTATACCCCAGGGTTCGAACACCGGGGAGCTGTTTTTT. This gives the protein CASSIPQGSNTGELFF.

This chain links TRBV9 with TRBJ1-2; 7 bases match TRBD1. This CDR3 region has 15 residues. Germline trimming cut 2 bases from V and 4 bases from J; bases unmatched to any gene: 8. The germline V gene has CDR1 SGDLS and CDR2 YYNGEE. CDR3 bases: TGTGCCAGCAGCGTCGGGACAGCCGACATCTATGGCTACACCTTC. Encoded protein: CASSVGTADIYGYTF.

The V gene is TRBV7-9, the J gene TRBJ2-7; D gene ambiguous. CDR3 length: 12 amino acids. Germline V lookup: CDR1 SEHNR, CDR2 FQNEAQ (reference sequence). With 3 bases removed from V and 3 bases from J, the gap between germline ends came to 6 bases. CDR3 coding DNA: TGTGCCAGCAGCTTCTTTATCTACGAGCAGTACTTC. Amino acid sequence: CASSFFIYEQYF.

This clonotype was detected once. The chain couples TRBV4-1 to TRBJ1-1; no definite D call. Trimming removed 0 bases at V and 2 bases at J, with 10 bases between. CDR3 size: 15 residues. Germline V lookup: CDR1 MGHRA, CDR2 YSYEKL. Written as DNA, the CDR3 is TGCGCCAGCAGCCAAGAGTCCCGGGAAAACACTGAAGCTTTCTTT. This gives the protein CASSQESRENTEAFF.

The chain recombines TRBV7-3 with TRBJ2-7; 7 nucleotides agree with TRBD2. Germline CDR1 and CDR2: SGHTA and FQGTGA. The CDR3 consists of 14 residues. Trimming cost V 6 bases and J 2 bases; bases outside gene matches: 7. Written as DNA, the CDR3 is TGTGCCAGCAGTAAGGTAGCGGGTGCCTACGAGCAGTACTTC. As protein: CASSKVAGAYEQYF. Supplemented by reference TRBV7-3 and TRBJ2-7, the full variable domain reads GAGVSQTPSNKVTEKGKYVELRCDPISGHTALYWYRQSLGQGPEFLIYFQGTGAADDSGLPNDRFFAVRPEGSVSTLKIQRTERGDSAVYLCASSKVAGAYEQYFGPGTRLTVT.

This clonotype appeared a few times. The chain is built from TRBV5-1 and TRBJ2-1; D gene uncertain. Germline V CDR1 and CDR2: SGHRS, YFSETQ. Between the trimmed V and J ends, which lost 1 base and 4 bases, there was a span of 6 bases. The CDR3 length is 13 residues. CDR3 bases: TGCGCCAGCAGCTTGTTTCAGTACAATGAGCAGTTCTTC. Its translation: CASSLFQYNEQFF.

The chain carries TRBV4-3 and TRBJ2-1, with D possibly being TRBD1 or TRBD2 (7 bases each). This CDR3 spans 17 amino acids. V shed 4 bases and J shed 0 bases, with 16 bases lying between them. Germline V gene sequence: CDR1 LGHNA, CDR2 YSLEER. The CDR3: CASSPGRGGSSYNEQFF. The CDR3 region has the DNA TGCGCCAGCAGCCCGGGCAGGGGGGGTAGCTCCTACAATGAGCAGTTCTTC.

This chain connects TRBV11-2 to TRBJ1-6, with TRBD1 identical over 8 bases. The CDR3 length is 18 residues. CDR1 is SGHAT and CDR2 is FQNNGV in the germline V gene. The J segment lost 6 bases and the V segment lost 5 bases, leaving 15 bases of the junction unmatched. The CDR3 DNA sequence: TGTGCCAGCAGCCTAGCCCCGGCGACAGGGGACCTTAATTCACCCCTCCACTTT. Residues: CASSLAPATGDLNSPLHF.

The chain uses TRBV7-2 and TRBJ2-2, with 11 positions matching TRBD2. CDR1 SGHTA and CDR2 FQGNSA come from the germline V gene. This CDR3 is built from 14 residues. V shed 5 bases and J 6 bases; nucleotides not matched to a gene: 2. As DNA, the CDR3 is TGTGCCAGCAGCCTACTAGCGGGAGCCGGGGAGCTGTTTTTT. This encodes CASSLLAGAGELFF.

In this sample, this clonotype turned up a few times. V gene TRBV12-3 or TRBV12-4 combines with J gene TRBJ2-3, with a tentative D call TRBD2 (7 bases). The length of the CDR3 is 15 residues. Trimming cost V 5 bases and J 2 bases, with 14 bases left between them. CDR3 nucleotides: TGTGCCAGCAGTGGGGGGGGGCCCCTCACAGATACGCAGTATTTT. Amino acids: CASSGGGPLTDTQYF.

The chain uses TRBV5-1 and TRBJ2-1; perhaps TRBD1 as D (5 bases). The CDR3 loop spans 12 amino acids. CDR1 SGHRS and CDR2 YFSETQ come from the germline V gene. V lost 3 bases and J 6 bases, leaving 7 bases between the germline ends. The CDR3 nucleotides are TGCGCCAGCAGCTGGGGCGCCAATGAGCAGTTCTTC. Protein: CASSWGANEQFF.

In its sample, this clonotype was seen a few times. V gene TRBV7-9 combines with J gene TRBJ2-7, with D perhaps being TRBD1 or TRBD2 (5 bases each). CDR1 and CDR2 (germline): SEHNR, FQNEAQ (reference sequence). V lost 5 bases to trimming and J lost 2 bases, with 22 bases between them. The CDR3 runs to 17 residues. DNA for the CDR3: TGTGCCAGCAGCACCCTGCCCGGGACCGATGATACCTACGAGCAGTACTTC. It encodes CASSTLPGTDDTYEQYF. Variable domain in full (rest from reference TRBV7-9 and TRBJ2-7): DTGVSQNPRHKITKRGQNVTFRCDPISEHNRLYWYRQTLGQGPEFLTYFQNEAQLEKSRLLSDRFSAERPKGSFSTLEIQRTEQGDSAMYLCASSTLPGTDDTYEQYFGPGTRLTVT.

This clonotype was picked up a small number of times. The chain links TRBV10-3 to TRBJ2-7; D perhaps matches TRBD2 (6 bases). CDR3 length: 15 amino acids. Germline CDR1 is ENHRY and CDR2 is SYGVKD. V dropped 2 bases and J dropped 2 bases, with 13 bases sitting between them. The CDR3: CAISERGGNPYEQYF. The CDR3 region has the DNA TGTGCCATCAGTGAGCGGGGCGGGAACCCCTACGAGCAGTACTTC.

In this sample, this clonotype turned up a few times. This chain links TRBV12-3 or TRBV12-4 with TRBJ1-1; TRBD1 matches at 10 bases. The length of the CDR3 is 17 residues. Trimming removed 6 bases from V and 6 bases from J; junction bases left unmatched: 16. CDR3 sequence: CASRVAGTGVLRAEAFF. The CDR3, as DNA: TGTGCCAGCAGAGTCGCCGGGACAGGGGTTTTGAGAGCTGAAGCTTTCTTT.